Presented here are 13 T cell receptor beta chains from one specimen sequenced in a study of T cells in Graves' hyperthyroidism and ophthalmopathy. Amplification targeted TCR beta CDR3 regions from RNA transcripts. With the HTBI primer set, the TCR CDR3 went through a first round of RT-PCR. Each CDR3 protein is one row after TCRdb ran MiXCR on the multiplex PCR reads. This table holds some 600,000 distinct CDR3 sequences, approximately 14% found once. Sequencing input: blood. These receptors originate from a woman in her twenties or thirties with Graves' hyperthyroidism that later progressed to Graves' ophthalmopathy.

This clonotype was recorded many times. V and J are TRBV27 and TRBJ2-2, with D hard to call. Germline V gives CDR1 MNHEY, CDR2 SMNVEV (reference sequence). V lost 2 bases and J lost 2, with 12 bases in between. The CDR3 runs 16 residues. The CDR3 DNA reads TGTGCCAGCAGTTTAATAGGACCTCCTAACACCGGGGAGCTGTTTTTT. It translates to CASSLIGPPNTGELFF.

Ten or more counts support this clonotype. The DNA of the CDR3 is TGTGCCAGCACCAAAACCGGGCCCGTCGATGGCTACACCTTC. This gives the protein CASTKTGPVDGYTF. V gene TRBV27 combines with J gene TRBJ1-2; no firm D call. Germline values: CDR1 MNHEY, CDR2 SMNVEV (reference sequence). Trimming removed 7 bases from V and 6 bases from J, with 18 bases in between. The CDR3 sequence is 14 residues long.

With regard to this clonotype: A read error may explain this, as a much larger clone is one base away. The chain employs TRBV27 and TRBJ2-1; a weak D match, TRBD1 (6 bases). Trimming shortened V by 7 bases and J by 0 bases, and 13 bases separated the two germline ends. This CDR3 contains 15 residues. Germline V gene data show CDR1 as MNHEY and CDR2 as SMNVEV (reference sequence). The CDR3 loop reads CASTLRGSSYNEQFF. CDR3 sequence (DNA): TGTGCCAGCACCCTAAGGGGGAGCTCCTACAATGAGCAGTTCTTC.

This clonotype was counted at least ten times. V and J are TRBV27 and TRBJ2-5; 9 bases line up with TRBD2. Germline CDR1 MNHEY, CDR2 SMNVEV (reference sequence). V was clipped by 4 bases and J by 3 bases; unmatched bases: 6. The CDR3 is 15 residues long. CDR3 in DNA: TGTGCCAGCAGTTCTAGCGGGGTAGGGGAAGAGACCCAGTACTTC. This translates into CASSSSGVGEETQYF.

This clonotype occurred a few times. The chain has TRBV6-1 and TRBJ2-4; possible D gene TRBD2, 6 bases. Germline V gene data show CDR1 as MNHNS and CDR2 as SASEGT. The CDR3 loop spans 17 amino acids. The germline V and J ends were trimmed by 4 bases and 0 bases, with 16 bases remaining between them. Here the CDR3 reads CASSGTGGILAKNIQYF. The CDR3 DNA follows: TGTGCCAGCAGTGGCACCGGCGGGATACTAGCCAAAAACATTCAGTACTTC.

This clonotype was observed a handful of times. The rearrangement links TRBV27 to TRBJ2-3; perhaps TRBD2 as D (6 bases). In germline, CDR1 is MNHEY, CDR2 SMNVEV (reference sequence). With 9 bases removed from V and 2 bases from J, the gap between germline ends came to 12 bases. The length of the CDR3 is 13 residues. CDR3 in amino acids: CASGSGNTDTQYF. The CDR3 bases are TGTGCCAGTGGTAGCGGAAACACAGATACGCAGTATTTT.

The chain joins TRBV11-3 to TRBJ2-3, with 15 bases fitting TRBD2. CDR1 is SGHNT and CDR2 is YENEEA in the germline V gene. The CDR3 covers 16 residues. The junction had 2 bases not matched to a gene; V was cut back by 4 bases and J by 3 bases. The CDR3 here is CASSYGLAGGTDTQYF. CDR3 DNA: TGTGCCAGCAGCTACGGACTAGCGGGAGGGACAGATACGCAGTATTTT.

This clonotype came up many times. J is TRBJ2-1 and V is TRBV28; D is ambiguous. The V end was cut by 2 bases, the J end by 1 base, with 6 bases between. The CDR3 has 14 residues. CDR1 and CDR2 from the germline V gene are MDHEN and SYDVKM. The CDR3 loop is CASSLTMSYNEQFF. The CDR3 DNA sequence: TGTGCCAGCAGTTTAACCATGTCCTACAATGAGCAGTTCTTC.

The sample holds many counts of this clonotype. The chain's CDR3 is CSARDLQTNLYNEQFF. The CDR3 DNA sequence: TGCAGTGCTAGAGACCTACAGACGAACCTGTACAATGAGCAGTTCTTC. The rearrangement uses TRBV20-1 and TRBJ2-1; D is undetermined. Trimming removed 0 bases at V and 4 bases at J, with 16 bases between. The CDR3 sequence is 16 residues long. CDR1 DFQATT and CDR2 SNEGSKA come from the germline V gene (reference sequence).

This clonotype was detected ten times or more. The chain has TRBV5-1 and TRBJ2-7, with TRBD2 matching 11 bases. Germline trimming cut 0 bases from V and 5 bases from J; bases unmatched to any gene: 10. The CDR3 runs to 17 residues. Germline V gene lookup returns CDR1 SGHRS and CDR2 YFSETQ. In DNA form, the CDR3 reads TGCGCCAGCAGCTTGGAGAGACTAGCGGGACGATCGGACGAGCAGTACTTC. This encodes CASSLERLAGRSDEQYF.

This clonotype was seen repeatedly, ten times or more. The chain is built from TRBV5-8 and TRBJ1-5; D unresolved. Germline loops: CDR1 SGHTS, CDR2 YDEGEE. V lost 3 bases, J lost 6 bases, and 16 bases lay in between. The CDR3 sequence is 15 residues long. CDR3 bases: TGTGCCAGCAGCTCAACCCGACACCATACTCAGCCCCAGCATTTT. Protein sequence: CASSSTRHHTQPQHF.

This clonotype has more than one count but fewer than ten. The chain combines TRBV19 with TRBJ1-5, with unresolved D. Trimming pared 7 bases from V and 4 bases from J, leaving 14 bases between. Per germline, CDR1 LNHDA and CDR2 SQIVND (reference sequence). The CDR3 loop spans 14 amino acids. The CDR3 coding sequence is TGTGCCAGTACATACGCGTCGGGAAATCAGCCCCAGCATTTT. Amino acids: CASTYASGNQPQHF.

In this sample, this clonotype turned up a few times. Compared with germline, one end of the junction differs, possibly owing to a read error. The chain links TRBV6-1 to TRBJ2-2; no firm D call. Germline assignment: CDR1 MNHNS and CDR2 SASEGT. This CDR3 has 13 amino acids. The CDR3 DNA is TGTGTCAGCTACCGGACCACCACCGGGGAGCTGTTTTTT. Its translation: CVSYRTTTGELFF.